This T cell receptor (beta chain) was sequenced during a study of T cells expressing NK-cell markers. For the study at large: One of the eight sequenced donors was seronegative, whereas the other seven were HCMV-seropositive. General observations from the study: There remained a lack of clarity about HCMV specificity of expanded NKG2C+ T cell clones. In several donors, dominant CD3+CD56+NKG2C+ clones formed about 1.0-7.0% of CD8+ cells.

UMIs were included in TCR beta cDNA generated by 5'RACE template switching. TCRdb reanalyzed the 5' RACE reads, giving one entry per CDR3 protein sequence and no DNA. This listing includes around 100,000 distinct CDR3 sequences. The germline V gene encodes CDR1 LGHNA and CDR2 YSLEER. The CDR3 runs 15 residues. With regard to this clonotype: Its antigen is unknown.

The chain employs TRBV4-3 and TRBJ2-5; the TCRdb D gene call, TRBD2, has no DNA to confirm it. Specimen: blood T cells: a sorted CD56 or NKG2C T cell subset, CD4+ or CD8+ T cells, or bulk PBMC T cells (not recorded which). The TCR originated in a woman aged 18-70 years in good health. The chain's CDR3 is CASSRTSWGQETQYF.